Shown below are 26 T cell receptor beta chains from a single sample sequenced in a study of graft-versus-host responses after intestinal transplantation. No antigen has been identified for these receptors. Generated by immunoSEQ multiplex PCR, the TCRdb table keeps only in-frame clones and is missing some. The table records some 90,000 clones, less than 95% of them present only once. The sequenced sample was unstimulated CD8+ T cells sorted from spleen or lymph node cells, obtained before transplant. The receptors were gathered from a human donor who was the organ donor for an intestinal transplant.

The chain is built from TRBV2 and TRBJ1-4; D may be TRBD1 (5 bases). This CDR3 spans 14 amino acids. Per the germline V gene, CDR1 is SNHLY and CDR2 is FYNNEI. V gave up 7 bases and J gave up 4 bases, with 13 bases separating them. This CDR3 is CASNGGVVNEKLFF. The CDR3 DNA reads TGTGCCAGCAACGGGGGGGTTGTTAATGAAAAACTGTTTTTT.

Details on this clone: A read error may account for a junction end that differs from germline. The sample has other DNA sequences that encode this CDR3 too. V usage is TRBV27 and J usage is TRBJ1-1, with D uncertain. Germline values: CDR1 MNHEY, CDR2 SMNVEV (reference sequence). The CDR3 is 13 amino acids. For the CDR3, the DNA is TGCGCCAGCGGAGGTCTCACCTCACTTGAAGCTTTCTTT. This sequence encodes CASGGLTSLEAFF.

The rearrangement links TRBV19 to TRBJ2-2; tentative D call: TRBD2 (6 bases). The CDR3 totals 13 residues. Per germline, CDR1 LNHDA and CDR2 SQIVND (reference sequence). The ends were cut back, 2 bases at V and 8 bases at J, with 9 bases in the middle. The CDR3 protein is CASSITSSGELFF. The CDR3 DNA sequence: TGTGCCAGTAGTATAACTAGCTCTGGGGAGCTGTTTTTT.

The chain couples TRBV19 to TRBJ2-1; D unresolved. Trimming pared 7 bases from V and 3 bases from J, leaving 10 bases between. This CDR3 is built from 13 residues. Germline CDR1 reads LNHDA; CDR2 reads SQIVND (reference sequence). CDR3 sequence (DNA): TGTGCCAGTACCTTCGGTTTCTACAATGAGCAGTTCTTC. Translated: CASTFGFYNEQFF.

This sequence joins TRBV4-1 and TRBJ1-1; 7 bases map to TRBD1. Germline values: CDR1 MGHRA, CDR2 YSYEKL. The CDR3 totals 15 residues. V shed 0 bases, J shed 2 bases, and the junction held 3 bases outside the gene matches. The CDR3 DNA is TGCGCCAGCAGCCAAGACCCAGGGGGAAACACTGAAGCTTTCTTT. Amino acid sequence: CASSQDPGGNTEAFF.

CDR3 sequence: CASSHTTGTWTGELFF. DNA for the CDR3: TGCGCCAGCAGCCACACCACGGGAACGTGGACCGGGGAGCTGTTTTTT. This sequence joins TRBV4-3 and TRBJ2-2; D is perhaps TRBD2 (5 bases). The V gene's germline CDR1 is LGHNA and CDR2 YSLEER. The CDR3 is 16 residues long. The ends were cut back, 3 bases at V and 5 bases at J, with 16 bases in the middle.

The genes are TRBV7-9 and TRBJ2-1; TRBD1 is a possible D gene (6 bases). This CDR3 comprises 15 residues. From germline, CDR1 is SEHNR and CDR2 FQNEAQ (reference sequence). The V and J ends lost 4 bases and 5 bases respectively, with 15 bases between them. The CDR3 nucleotides are TGTGCCAGCAGCTCGATCGGAACAGGGCACAATGAGCAGTTCTTC. Amino acid sequence: CASSSIGTGHNEQFF.

The chain recombines TRBV30 with TRBJ1-5; possible D gene TRBD1, 6 bases. The CDR3 loop spans 12 amino acids. Germline loops: CDR1 GTSNPN, CDR2 SVGIG (reference sequence). The germline V and J ends were trimmed by 2 bases and 10 bases, with 12 bases remaining between them. CDR3 in amino acids: CAWSRGNRPQHF. DNA for the CDR3: TGTGCCTGGAGTAGGGGGAATCGTCCCCAGCATTTT.

This chain links TRBV2 with TRBJ1-2, with D possibly TRBD1 on 6 matching bases. Germline CDR1 SNHLY, CDR2 FYNNEI. V was trimmed by 5 bases and J by 2 bases, leaving 12 bases between them. The CDR3 has 14 amino acids. The CDR3: CASSTRTENYGYTF. CDR3 in DNA: TGTGCCAGCAGTACCCGGACAGAAAACTATGGCTACACCTTC.

The chain carries TRBV27 and TRBJ2-7; D is perhaps TRBD2 (6 bases). Germline lookup yields CDR1 MNHEY and CDR2 SMNVEV (reference sequence). Trimming shortened V by 5 bases and J by 6 bases, and 17 bases separated the two germline ends. The CDR3 is 14 residues long. CDR3 amino acids: CASSGGAFWSEQYF. The CDR3 DNA sequence: TGTGCCAGCAGTGGAGGGGCGTTCTGGTCCGAGCAGTACTTC.

V usage is TRBV28 and J usage is TRBJ1-5; tentative D call: TRBD1 (6 bases). Germline loops: CDR1 MDHEN, CDR2 SYDVKM. V lost 6 bases to trimming and J lost 4 bases, with 16 bases between them. The CDR3 covers 15 residues. The CDR3 region has the DNA TGTGCCAGCAGCTCCCTTGGACAGTGGAATCAGCCCCAGCATTTT. This encodes CASSSLGQWNQPQHF.

J is TRBJ1-6 and V is TRBV13; 8 nucleotides match TRBD1. Germline V gives CDR1 PRHDT, CDR2 FYEKMQ (reference sequence). The CDR3 is 19 residues long. V shed 6 bases, J shed 3 bases, and the junction held 16 bases outside the gene matches. The CDR3 coding sequence is TGTGCCAGCAGTTTCAACAGGGGGACGGACTTTATCTATAATTCACCCCTCCACTTT. Protein sequence: CASSFNRGTDFIYNSPLHF.

The chain is built from TRBV9 and TRBJ2-5, with 8 nucleotides matching TRBD1. Germline assignment: CDR1 SGDLS and CDR2 YYNGEE. The CDR3 has 15 amino acids. Trimming removed 0 bases from V and 5 bases from J; junction bases left unmatched: 6. CDR3 nucleotides: TGTGCCAGCAGCGTAGGAGACAGGGGTCTGGAGACCCAGTACTTC. Its protein product is CASSVGDRGLETQYF.

The chain has TRBV5-1 and TRBJ2-1; 7 bases align to TRBD2. CDR1 is SGHRS, CDR2 YFSETQ, per germline. Unmatched junction bases numbered 5, after V lost 2 bases and J lost 9 bases. The CDR3 contains 13 residues. The DNA of the CDR3 is TGCGCCAGCAGCTTCGGACCGGGGGGTGAGCAGTTCTTC. Its translation is CASSFGPGGEQFF. The entire variable domain, with the rest obtained from reference TRBV5-1 and TRBJ2-1, is as follows: KAGVTQTPRYLIKTRGQQVTLSCSPISGHRSVSWYQQTPGQGLQFLFEYFSETQRNKGNFPGRFSGRQFSNSRSEMNVSTLELGDSALYLCASSFGPGGEQFFGPGTRLTVL.

This sequence joins TRBV5-1 and TRBJ1-2, with 8 bases lining up with TRBD1. V trimming: 5 bases; J trimming: 0 bases; junction bases outside the gene matches: 21. The CDR3 has 20 amino acids. Germline lookup yields CDR1 SGHRS and CDR2 YFSETQ. The CDR3 is CASSRGQEALKHTPNYGYTF. DNA of the CDR3: TGCGCCAGCAGTCGGGGACAGGAAGCCCTAAAGCACACTCCTAACTATGGCTACACCTTC.

For the CDR3, the DNA is TGTGCCAGTAGTCTCCGACAGGCCAATCAGCCCCAGCATTTT. It encodes CASSLRQANQPQHF. J is TRBJ1-5 and V is TRBV19, with D possibly TRBD1 on 6 matching bases. The V end was cut by 5 bases, the J end by 3 bases, with 11 bases between. Germline CDR1 reads LNHDA; CDR2 reads SQIVND (reference sequence). CDR3 length: 14 residues.

For this clone: Germline and junction disagree at one end, which may indicate a read error. This sequence joins TRBV4-1 and TRBJ1-5, with D maybe TRBD1 (6 bases). CDR3 size: 14 residues. Germline assignment: CDR1 MGHRA and CDR2 YSYEKL. CDR3 protein: CASSQGQLNQPQHF. CDR3 bases: TGTGCCAGCAGCCAAGGACAGCTCAATCAGCCCCAGCATTTT.

V gene TRBV11-2 combines with J gene TRBJ2-5; the match to TRBD1 covers 11 bases. Per the germline V gene, CDR1 is SGHAT and CDR2 is FQNNGV. The V gene end was trimmed by 1 base and the J gene end by 2 bases; junction bases not matched to a gene: 9. The CDR3 runs 18 residues. This CDR3 is CASSLGTGGASGQETQYF. The CDR3 DNA follows: TGTGCCAGCAGCTTAGGGACAGGGGGCGCGTCGGGGCAAGAGACCCAGTACTTC.

This clone came up once. The rearrangement links TRBV27 to TRBJ2-7; 8 bases align to TRBD2. With 6 bases clipped from V and 3 bases from J, the junction kept 7 bases outside the gene matches. Per germline, CDR1 MNHEY and CDR2 SMNVEV (reference sequence). The CDR3 is 14 amino acids. The DNA for the CDR3 is TGTGCCAGCAGCCAGCGGGGGAGTGGCTACGAGCAGTACTTC. As protein: CASSQRGSGYEQYF.

This sequence joins TRBV7-3 and TRBJ2-5; 7 bases are a match to TRBD2. The trim removed 1 base at V and 1 base at J, leaving 6 bases unmatched. The CDR3 runs to 16 residues. Germline V gives CDR1 SGHTA, CDR2 FQGTGA. CDR3 loop: CASSLRASGLQETQYF. CDR3 coding DNA: TGTGCCAGCAGCTTAAGGGCTAGCGGACTCCAAGAGACCCAGTACTTC.

The V gene is TRBV6-5, the J gene TRBJ2-5; TRBD2 might be the D (7 bases). CDR1 MNHEY and CDR2 SVGAGI come from the germline V gene. CDR3 size: 14 residues. Between the trimmed V and J ends, which lost 3 bases and 6 bases, there was a span of 14 bases. The CDR3 sequence is CASSYRGAGKTQYF. The DNA of the CDR3 is TGTGCCAGCAGTTATCGGGGGGCGGGGAAGACCCAGTACTTC.

The chain recombines TRBV5-6 with TRBJ1-5, with D perhaps TRBD1 (6 bases). This CDR3 comprises 13 residues. Trimming took 0 bases from V and 7 from J, leaving 8 bases between them. Germline V gives CDR1 SGHDT, CDR2 YYEEEE. CDR3 in DNA: TGTGCCAGCAGCTTGGCCAGGGGCCAGCCCCAGCATTTT. As protein: CASSLARGQPQHF.

This clone has only one observation. This CDR3 is CASSRTGAGNQPQHF. The DNA for the CDR3 is TGTGCCAGCAGTCGTACAGGGGCGGGCAATCAGCCCCAGCATTTT. This chain uses TRBV9 with TRBJ1-5; 7 bases are a match to TRBD1. This CDR3 region has 15 residues. With V trimmed by 5 bases and J by 2 bases, 7 bases remained unmatched. The germline gives CDR1 SGDLS, CDR2 YYNGEE. The variable domain in full, with the rest retrieved from reference TRBV9 and TRBJ1-5, is DSGVTQTPKHLITATGQRVTLRCSPRSGDLSVYWYQQSLDQGLQFLIQYYNGEERAKGNILERFSAQQFPDLHSELNLSSLELGDSALYFCASSRTGAGNQPQHFGDGTRLSIL.

This rearrangement joins TRBV6-4 to TRBJ1-2; a possible D gene is TRBD1 (5 bases). Germline assignment: CDR1 MRHNA and CDR2 SNTAGT. The CDR3 totals 16 residues. V dropped 3 bases and J dropped 5 bases, with 19 bases sitting between them. The CDR3 is CASSEPPLDGGYGYTF. Here the CDR3 DNA reads TGTGCCAGCAGTGAACCCCCCCTAGACGGGGGGTATGGCTACACCTTC.

The genes are TRBV5-4 and TRBJ2-1; D is possibly TRBD2 (5 bases). The CDR3 has 15 amino acids. Germline V CDR1 and CDR2: SGHNT, YYREEE (reference sequence). Trimming left V 0 bases short and J 5 bases short, with 12 bases between. The CDR3 nucleotides read TGTGCCAGCAGCTTGGTTGTGGGAGCGGACAATGAGCAGTTCTTC. As protein: CASSLVVGADNEQFF. Drawing the rest from reference TRBV5-4 and TRBJ2-1, the complete variable domain is ETGVTQSPTHLIKTRGQQVTLRCSSQSGHNTVSWYQQALGQGPQFIFQYYREEENGRGNFPPRFSGLQFPNYSSELNVNALELDDSALYLCASSLVVGADNEQFFGPGTRLTVL.

V and J are TRBV5-4 and TRBJ1-1; weak D call: TRBD1 (6 bases). Germline V gene lookup returns CDR1 SGHNT and CDR2 YYREEE (reference sequence). This CDR3 has 14 residues. Trimming removed 2 bases from V and 7 bases from J, with 15 bases in between. CDR3: CASSFGQHILEAFF. The CDR3 bases are TGTGCCAGCAGCTTCGGACAGCATATCCTTGAAGCTTTCTTT.